This entry describes one T cell receptor (beta chain). These data originate in a study of shared clonotypes between healthy human individuals. CD45RO-negative cells were positively selected for CCR7, leaving out terminally differentiated effector memory CD45RA+ cells. Assay: immunoSEQ multiplex PCR; the TCRdb copy retains only in-frame clones and omits some. The repertoire holds about 2.1 million clones, with about 92% as singletons. The source material was naive CD8+ T cells from PBMCs. The source of this sequence is a man in his late teens or twenties in good health. Some clones in this sample may be carry-over from other donors' samples.

The DNA for the CDR3 is TGTGCCAGCAGTTTTTTGGATTTTGGCTACGAGCAGTACTTC. This translates into CASSFLDFGYEQYF. V and J are TRBV28 and TRBJ2-7, with unresolved D. The germline V gene encodes CDR1 MDHEN and CDR2 SYDVKM. V was trimmed by 3 bases and J by 3 bases, leaving 12 bases between them. The CDR3 has 14 residues.